Given below is one T cell receptor beta chain in context. Its target is not known. The data are from a study of Ad26.COV2.S vaccination and SARS-CoV-2 variants. Study-level background: Once or twice, 56 days apart, Ad26.COV2.S was delivered intramuscularly.

There are 18 residues in the CDR3. Trimming stripped 3 bases from V and 0 bases from J, with 17 bases between. The germline gives CDR1 MGHRA, CDR2 YSYEKL. The treatment here: some 20 received Ad26.COV2.S at low or high dose, single or two shots; 5 received placebo; per-sample allocation not given. Specimens were obtained on day 63 following the first vaccine or placebo injection. An adult of 18-55 years in Boston served as donor. Vaccination used an Ad26 vector expressing Wuhan-strain SARS-CoV-2 spike. Study-wide results and limits: Substantial breadth was reported for post-vaccination spike-specific CD8+ and CD4+ T cells.

Profiled with immunoSEQ multiplex PCR; TCRdb holds only in-frame clones, not every one. The sample gives over 300,000 clones, 83% of which show up once; about 8% is in the top ten. The chain combines TRBV4-1 with TRBJ1-4, with D possibly being TRBD1 (6 bases). The sample in question was peripheral blood, obtained in a trial of Ad26.COV2.S vaccine versus placebo. The TCR originated in a person between 18 and 60 years old who received the Ad26.COV2.S COVID-19 vaccine or a placebo. Here the CDR3 reads CASSHPGQRLATNEKLFF. For the CDR3, the DNA is TGCGCCAGCAGCCACCCCGGACAGAGACTCGCAACTAATGAAAAACTGTTTTTT.